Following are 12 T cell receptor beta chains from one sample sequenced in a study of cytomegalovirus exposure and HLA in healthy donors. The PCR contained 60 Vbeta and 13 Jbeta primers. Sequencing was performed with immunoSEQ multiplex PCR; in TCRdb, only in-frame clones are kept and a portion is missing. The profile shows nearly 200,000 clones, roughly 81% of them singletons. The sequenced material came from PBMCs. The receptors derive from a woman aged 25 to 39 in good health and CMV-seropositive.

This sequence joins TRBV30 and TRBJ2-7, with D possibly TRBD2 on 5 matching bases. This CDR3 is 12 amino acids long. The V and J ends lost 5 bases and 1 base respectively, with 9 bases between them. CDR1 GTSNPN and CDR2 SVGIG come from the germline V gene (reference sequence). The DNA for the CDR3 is TGTGCCTGGGGACTGCAGTCCTACGAGCAGTACTTC. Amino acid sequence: CAWGLQSYEQYF.

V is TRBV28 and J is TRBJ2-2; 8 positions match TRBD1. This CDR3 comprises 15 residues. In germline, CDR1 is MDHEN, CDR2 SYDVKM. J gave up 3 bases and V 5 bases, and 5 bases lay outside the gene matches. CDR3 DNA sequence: TGTGCCAGCAGTCCAAGACAGGGGTACACCGGGGAGCTGTTTTTT. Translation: CASSPRQGYTGELFF.

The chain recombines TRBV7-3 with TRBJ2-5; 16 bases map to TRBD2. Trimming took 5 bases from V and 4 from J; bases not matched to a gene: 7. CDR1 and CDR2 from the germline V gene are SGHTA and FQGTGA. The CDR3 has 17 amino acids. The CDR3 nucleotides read TGTGCCAGCAGCAAAGGGACTAGCGGGGGGGCCAGAGAGACCCAGTACTTC. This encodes CASSKGTSGGARETQYF.

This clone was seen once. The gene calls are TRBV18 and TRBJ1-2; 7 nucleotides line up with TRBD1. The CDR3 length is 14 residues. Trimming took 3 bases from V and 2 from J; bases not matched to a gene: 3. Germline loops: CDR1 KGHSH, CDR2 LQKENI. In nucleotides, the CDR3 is TGTGCCAGCTCACCCGACAGGGCAAACTATGGCTACACCTTC. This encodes CASSPDRANYGYTF.

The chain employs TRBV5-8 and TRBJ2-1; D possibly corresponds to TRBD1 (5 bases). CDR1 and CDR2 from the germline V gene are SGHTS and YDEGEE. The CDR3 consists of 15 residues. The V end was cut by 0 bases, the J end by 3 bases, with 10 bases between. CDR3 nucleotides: TGTGCCAGCAGCTTGGGCCAGGGCCACTACAATGAGCAGTTCTTC. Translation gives CASSLGQGHYNEQFF. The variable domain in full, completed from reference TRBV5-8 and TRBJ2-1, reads EAGVTQSPTHLIKTRGQQATLRCSPISGHTSVYWYQQALGLGLQFLLWYDEGEERNRGNFPPRFSGRQFPNYSSELNVNALELEDSALYLCASSLGQGHYNEQFFGPGTRLTVL.

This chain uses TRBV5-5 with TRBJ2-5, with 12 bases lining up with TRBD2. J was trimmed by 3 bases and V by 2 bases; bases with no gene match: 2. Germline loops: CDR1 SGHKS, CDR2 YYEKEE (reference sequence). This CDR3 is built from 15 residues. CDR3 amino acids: CASSFLAGGEETQYF. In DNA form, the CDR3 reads TGTGCCAGCAGCTTCCTAGCGGGGGGGGAAGAGACCCAGTACTTC. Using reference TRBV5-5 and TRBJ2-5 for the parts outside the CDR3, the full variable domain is DAGVTQSPTHLIKTRGQQVTLRCSPISGHKSVSWYQQVLGQGPQFIFQYYEKEERGRGNFPDRFSARQFPNYSSELNVNALLLGDSALYLCASSFLAGGEETQYFGPGTRLLVL.

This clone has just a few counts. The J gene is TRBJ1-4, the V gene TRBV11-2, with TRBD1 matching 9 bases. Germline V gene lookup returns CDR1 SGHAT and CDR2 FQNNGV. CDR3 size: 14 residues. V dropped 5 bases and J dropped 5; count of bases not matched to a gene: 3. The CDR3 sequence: CASSTGTGNEKLFF. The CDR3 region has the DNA TGTGCCAGCAGCACCGGGACAGGGAATGAAAAACTGTTTTTT.

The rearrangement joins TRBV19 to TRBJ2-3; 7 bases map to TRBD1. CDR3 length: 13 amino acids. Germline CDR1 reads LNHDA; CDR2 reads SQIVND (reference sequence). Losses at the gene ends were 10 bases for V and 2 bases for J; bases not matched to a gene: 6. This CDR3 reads CATLDRNTDTQYF. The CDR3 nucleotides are TGTGCCACCTTGGACAGGAACACAGATACGCAGTATTTT.

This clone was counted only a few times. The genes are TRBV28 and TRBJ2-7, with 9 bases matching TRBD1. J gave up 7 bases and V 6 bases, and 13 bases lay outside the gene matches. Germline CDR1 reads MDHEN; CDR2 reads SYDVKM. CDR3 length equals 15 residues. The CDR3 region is CASRNDLTGGREQYF. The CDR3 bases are TGTGCCAGCAGGAACGACTTGACAGGGGGGAGAGAGCAGTACTTC. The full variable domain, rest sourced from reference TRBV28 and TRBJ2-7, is DVKVTQSSRYLVKRTGEKVFLECVQDMDHENMFWYRQDPGLGLRLIYFSYDVKMKEKGDIPEGYSVSREKKERFSLILESASTNQTSMYLCASRNDLTGGREQYFGPGTRLTVT.

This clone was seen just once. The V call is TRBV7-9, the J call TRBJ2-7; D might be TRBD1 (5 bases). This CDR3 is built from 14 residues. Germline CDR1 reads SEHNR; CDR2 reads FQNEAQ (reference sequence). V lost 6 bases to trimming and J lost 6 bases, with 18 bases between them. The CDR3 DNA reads TGTGCCAGCAGTCCTACAGGTGACGCCTCCGAGCAGTACTTC. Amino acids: CASSPTGDASEQYF.

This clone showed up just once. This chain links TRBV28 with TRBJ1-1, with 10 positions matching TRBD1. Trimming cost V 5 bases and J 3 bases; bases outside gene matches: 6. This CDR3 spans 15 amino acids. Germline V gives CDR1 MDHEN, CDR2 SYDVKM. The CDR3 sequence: CASSPQTGGDTEAFF. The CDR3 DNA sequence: TGTGCCAGCAGTCCACAGACAGGGGGCGACACTGAAGCTTTCTTT.

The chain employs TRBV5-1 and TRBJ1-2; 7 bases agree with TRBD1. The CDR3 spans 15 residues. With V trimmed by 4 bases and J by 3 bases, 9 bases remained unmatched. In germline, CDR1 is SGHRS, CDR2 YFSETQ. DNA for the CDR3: TGCGCCAGCAGCGGCGGGACAGCACTATACTATGGCTACACCTTC. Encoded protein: CASSGGTALYYGYTF. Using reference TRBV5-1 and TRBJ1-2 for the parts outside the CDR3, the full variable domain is KAGVTQTPRYLIKTRGQQVTLSCSPISGHRSVSWYQQTPGQGLQFLFEYFSETQRNKGNFPGRFSGRQFSNSRSEMNVSTLELGDSALYLCASSGGTALYYGYTFGSGTRLTVV.